The present T cell receptor beta chain was sequenced within a study of shared clonotypes between healthy human individuals. Produced via immunoSEQ multiplex PCR; TCRdb's table is partial and in-frame only. The sample records about 590,000 clones, about 95% being singletons. CD45RO-negative CD8 cells positively selected for CCR7 made up the naive population, which excluded terminally differentiated effector memory CD45RA+ cells. V lost 2 bases to trimming and J lost 1 base, with 10 bases between them. The length of the CDR3 is 15 residues. CDR1 MGHDK and CDR2 SYGVNS come from the germline V gene. This clonotype was obtained from a woman younger than 45 in good health. Sequencing was carried out using naive CD8+ T cells sorted from blood. The chain joins TRBV25-1 to TRBJ2-3, with D possibly TRBD1 on 5 matching bases. The CDR3 protein is CASSERATGTDTQYF. The CDR3, as DNA: TGTGCCAGCAGTGAAAGGGCGACAGGCACAGATACGCAGTATTTT. Filled out from reference TRBV25-1 and TRBJ2-3, the complete variable domain reads EADIYQTPRYLVIGTGKKITLECSQTMGHDKMYWYQQDPGMELHLIHYSYGVNSTEKGDLSSESTVSRIRTEHFPLTLESARPSHTSQYLCASSERATGTDTQYFGPGTRLTVL.